This T cell receptor (beta chain) was identified during a study of cytomegalovirus exposure and HLA in healthy donors. The study's findings and limits: The investigators catalogued some 150 TCR beta chains as cytomegalovirus-associated. Based on reports, TCR beta sequences accurately predicted HLA-A and HLA-B alleles for most subjects. Apparent HLA restriction characterized most CMV-associated TCR beta chains in a later analysis.

Primers included in the PCR were 60 Vbeta and 13 Jbeta primers. Produced via immunoSEQ multiplex PCR; TCRdb's table is partial and in-frame only. This table holds 150,000 to 200,000 clones, around four fifths found once. Points on this clone: Its target is unknown.

CDR1 is LGHNA and CDR2 is YNFKEQ in the germline V gene. J was trimmed by 5 bases and V by 4 bases; bases with no gene match: 2. CDR3 length: 14 residues. Specimen: PBMCs. The chain recombines TRBV4-2 with TRBJ1-6; 7 bases agree with TRBD1. This clonotype was sampled from a female donor in good health and CMV-seronegative. The chain's CDR3 is CASSRGQNNSPLHF. Here the CDR3 DNA reads TGTGCCAGCAGCCGGGGACAGAATAATTCACCCCTCCACTTT.